This TCR beta chain comes out of a study of naive and memory T cell subsets. Study-wide findings and caveats: Especially in CD8 cells, naive repertoires contained a few larger clonotypes, possibly CD45RA-re-expressing memory cells.

This clonotype was picked up many times. The antigen is not known. Both TRBC1 and TRBC2 were covered by a beta constant-region primer of two equimolar oligonucleotides. The ligated cDNA underwent four PCR rounds using SP2 and nested alpha and beta constant-region primers. An oligonucleotide with the SP2 primer and a 12-nucleotide UMI was ligated to the cDNA 3' end. TCRdb used MiXCR to reprocess the UMI-ligation and nested PCR reads, holding one entry per CDR3 protein. This sample carries 90,000 to 120,000 distinct CDR3 sequences, roughly 14% of them seen once, and the ten largest clones take around 2.8%. Source material: naive CD8+ T cells from blood. The sequence came from a human donor in good health.

The CDR3 DNA reads TGTGCCAGCAGTGACGGCTCACCCCTCCACTTT. As protein: CASSDGSPLHF. V gene TRBV12-3 or TRBV12-4 combines with J gene TRBJ1-6; D unresolved. Trimming took 5 bases from V and 10 from J, leaving 6 bases between them. CDR3 length: 11 amino acids.